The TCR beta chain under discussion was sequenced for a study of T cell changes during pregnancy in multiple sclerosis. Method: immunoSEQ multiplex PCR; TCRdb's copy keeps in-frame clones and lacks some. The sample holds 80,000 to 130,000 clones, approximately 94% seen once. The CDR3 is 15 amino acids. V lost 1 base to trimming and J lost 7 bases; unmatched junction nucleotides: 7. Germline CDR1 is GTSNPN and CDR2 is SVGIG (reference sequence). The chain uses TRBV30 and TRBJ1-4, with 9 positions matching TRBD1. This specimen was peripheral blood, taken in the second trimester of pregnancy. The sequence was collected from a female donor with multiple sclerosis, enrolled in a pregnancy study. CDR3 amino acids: CAWSGTGVQGEKLFF. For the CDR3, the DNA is TGTGCCTGGAGTGGGACAGGGGTTCAAGGTGAAAAACTGTTTTTT.